The 14 T cell receptor beta chains below all came from one sample that was sequenced in a study of T cell changes during pregnancy in multiple sclerosis. Profiling relied on immunoSEQ multiplex PCR, and the TCRdb table lists in-frame clones only, not all of them. The sample has over 65,000 clones; approximately 89% are singletons. Sequencing was performed on peripheral blood, taken in the first trimester of pregnancy. The receptors come from a female donor with multiple sclerosis, enrolled in a pregnancy study.

This sequence joins TRBV2 and TRBJ1-5, with D uncertain. The CDR3 runs 13 residues. Trimming removed 7 bases at V and 6 bases at J, with 13 bases between. Germline CDR1 reads SNHLY; CDR2 reads FYNNEI. DNA of the CDR3: TGTGCCAGCACTAGGCACTCCAGTCAGCCCCAGCATTTT. It is translated as CASTRHSSQPQHF.

The rearrangement joins TRBV30 to TRBJ1-1, with TRBD1 as a possible D gene (5 bases). Germline CDR1 and CDR2: GTSNPN and SVGIG (reference sequence). The CDR3 extends over 15 amino acids. V was shortened by 3 bases and J by 1 base, with 15 bases between the two germline ends. The CDR3 DNA reads TGTGCCTGGAGAGAGACGACAGAAAAGAACACTGAAGCTTTCTTT. Translation: CAWRETTEKNTEAFF.

The chain combines TRBV29-1 with TRBJ2-5, with D maybe TRBD2 (6 bases). The CDR3 is 15 amino acids. Trimming took 3 bases from V and 5 from J, leaving 19 bases between them. Germline V gene lookup returns CDR1 SQVTM and CDR2 ANQGSEA. The CDR3 coding sequence is TGCAGCGTTGACACGGGAGTTGGGGAGTGGGAGACCCAGTACTTC. Translating it yields CSVDTGVGEWETQYF.

The chain recombines TRBV4-3 with TRBJ1-2; 7 bases fit TRBD1. V was pared by 3 bases and J by 0 bases, with 1 base of the junction left unmatched. In germline, CDR1 is LGHNA, CDR2 YSLEER. This CDR3 is built from 14 residues. CDR3 region: CASSQDRTNYGYTF. The CDR3 coding sequence is TGCGCCAGCAGCCAGGACAGGACTAACTATGGCTACACCTTC.

In its sample, this clone was seen once. The genes are TRBV11-2 and TRBJ2-5; D unclear. The CDR3 has 13 amino acids. CDR1 and CDR2 (germline): SGHAT, FQNNGV. V lost 7 bases and J lost 7, with 16 bases in between. CDR3 coding DNA: TGTGCCAGCACCTACTTAGCTGATGGGACCCAGTACTTC. Amino acids: CASTYLADGTQYF.

The chain combines TRBV11-1 with TRBJ2-5; 12 positions match TRBD2. In germline, CDR1 is SGHAT, CDR2 FQDESV (reference sequence). V lost 4 bases to trimming and J lost 6 bases; unmatched junction nucleotides: 9. The CDR3 is 16 amino acids. In DNA, the CDR3 is TGTGCCAGCAGCTCCTACGGACTAGCGGGAAGAAAGACCCAGTACTTC. This codes for CASSSYGLAGRKTQYF.

This clone was recorded a few times. This chain joins TRBV10-3 and TRBJ2-1; 8 bases map to TRBD2. The germline CDR1 and CDR2 sequences are ENHRY and SYGVKD. CDR3 length equals 14 residues. With 3 bases clipped from V and 9 bases from J, the junction kept 7 bases outside the gene matches. In nucleotides, the CDR3 is TGTGCCATCAGTGAAGGACTAGCCTCGGGTGAGCAGTTCTTC. It translates to CAISEGLASGEQFF.

The V and J genes are TRBV4-2 and TRBJ1-6; D is undetermined. V lost 1 base and J lost 6, with 10 bases in between. The CDR3 runs 15 residues. Germline values: CDR1 LGHNA, CDR2 YNFKEQ. The CDR3 protein is CASSQVTQINSPLHF. DNA of the CDR3: TGTGCCAGCAGCCAAGTTACACAGATTAATTCACCCCTCCACTTT.

V is TRBV28 and J is TRBJ2-2, with D perhaps matching TRBD2 (5 bases). Per germline, CDR1 MDHEN and CDR2 SYDVKM. Trimming pared 2 bases from V and 4 bases from J, leaving 11 bases between. The CDR3 runs to 15 residues. The DNA of the CDR3 is TGTGCCAGCAGTTTAGTGAGGGCGGGCACCGGGGAGCTGTTTTTT. Its translation: CASSLVRAGTGELFF.

The chain combines TRBV5-1 with TRBJ1-2; the match to TRBD1 covers 11 bases. The CDR3 sequence is 16 residues long. Germline assignment: CDR1 SGHRS and CDR2 YFSETQ. V lost 2 bases and J lost 4; bases outside the gene matches: 7. In DNA form, the CDR3 reads TGCGCCAGCAGCTTCGGACAGGGGGCGTACGGCTATGGCTACACCTTC. It translates to CASSFGQGAYGYGYTF.

V gene TRBV7-8 combines with J gene TRBJ2-7; 7 nucleotides agree with TRBD1. Germline-derived CDR1 and CDR2 are SGHVS and FQNEAQ. This CDR3 is 14 amino acids long. Trimming removed 5 bases from V and 3 bases from J; junction bases left unmatched: 7. DNA for the CDR3: TGTGCCAGCAGCGGCGGACAGGACCGCTACGAGCAGTACTTC. Translation gives CASSGGQDRYEQYF.

This clone has more than one count but fewer than ten. The genes are TRBV11-3 and TRBJ1-5; D unresolved. CDR1 and CDR2 from the germline V gene are SGHNT and YENEEA. The CDR3 runs to 13 residues. V gave up 4 bases and J gave up 3 bases, with 7 bases separating them. The CDR3 region is CASSSQANQPQHF. CDR3 sequence (DNA): TGTGCCAGCAGCTCCCAAGCCAATCAGCCCCAGCATTTT.

The chain couples TRBV19 to TRBJ2-1, with a tentative D call TRBD2 (5 bases). The CDR3 runs to 14 residues. The germline V gene encodes CDR1 LNHDA and CDR2 SQIVND (reference sequence). Trimming shortened V by 0 bases and J by 9 bases, and 12 bases separated the two germline ends. Here the CDR3 reads CASSIERAGGEQFF. CDR3 bases: TGTGCCAGTAGTATAGAAAGGGCGGGCGGTGAGCAGTTCTTC.

The V and J genes are TRBV10-3 and TRBJ2-1; 8 bases map to TRBD2. Trimming at V came to 6 bases and at J to 0 bases, leaving 7 bases not matched to a gene. Germline values: CDR1 ENHRY, CDR2 SYGVKD. The CDR3 consists of 16 residues. CDR3 nucleotide sequence: TGTGCCATCAGGGAAGTACTAGCGGACTCCTACAATGAGCAGTTCTTC. Translated: CAIREVLADSYNEQFF.